The T cell receptor (beta chain) under discussion was sequenced for a study of Graves' ophthalmopathy and Graves' hyperthyroidism listed by TCRdb under 2018. In the study overall: Peripheral blood samples were taken at the time of initial diagnosis, before any treatment was given. To tell Graves' ophthalmopathy apart from Graves' hyperthyroidism, and to predict which patients would progress to ophthalmopathy, the study relied on TCR beta repertoire signatures. The 85 to 100 discovery patients were randomly split 7:3 into training and test sets. The independent validation cohort included some 19 hyperthyroidism patients plus 17 patients who later progressed from hyperthyroidism to ophthalmopathy. After sampling, hyperthyroidism patients received methimazole starting at 30 mg daily, and ophthalmopathy patients received high-dose intravenous methylprednisolone. In roughly six hyperthyroidism patients, the T-cell repertoire of thyroid tissue was compared with the T-cell repertoire of blood. To explore V-J signatures distinguishing ophthalmopathy from hyperthyroidism, a discovery set of around 100 patients (fewer than 45 ophthalmopathy, over 55 stable hyperthyroidism) was enrolled. In total, 135 blood samples were TCR-sequenced: some 43 ophthalmopathy, some 75 hyperthyroidism and about 17 hyperthyroidism-to-ophthalmopathy patients. The paper's findings and limits, for the study overall: Sample size was not statistically predetermined, and group allocation was not concealed from the investigators. Among expanded thyroid clonotypes with frequency above 0.001, most also showed up in blood, which suggests that blood repertoires may reflect the thyroid immune response. Ophthalmopathy was separated from stable hyperthyroidism by the 13-signature model with roughly 88% sensitivity and around 81% specificity in cross-validation and with 80%/75% in the test set. In validation, the model predicted ophthalmopathy progression with roughly 68% sensitivity and 72.22% specificity; some 13 predicted patients were CT-confirmed with GO in a median of 6.5 months.

For repertoire sequencing, the TCR beta CDR3 regions were amplified from RNA transcripts. The first round of RT-PCR was done with HTBI primers and the Qiagen OneStep RT-PCR kit, and was followed by a second round of multiplex PCR, then size selection and purification. Sequencing of the libraries was carried out on an Illumina HiSeq2000 in paired-end mode with 100 bp reads. The study's processing was this. Reads were processed with SOAPnuke, discarding reads with adapters, uncalled bases, mean Phred below 15, or no exact constant-primer or identifier match. High-quality paired reads were merged with COPE v1.2.5. Unique nucleotide sequences were defined as clonotypes and aligned to IMGT TRB V, D and J references using MiTCR v1.1. Analysis was restricted to V-J combinations with a frequency above 0.0001, which covered just over 98% of repertoires. For each V-J combination, a TCR clonal expansion and chaos score was defined as F50 clonal expansion divided by the chaos observed in the TCRdist matrix. Welch's t-statistics and random forest were used to reduce the features to 10 to 15 V-J combinations, which were then used as input to a naive Bayes classifier. The Morisita-Horn index was used to measure how similar the thyroid and blood repertoires were. The public reads were reprocessed in TCRdb via fastp at Q25 and MiXCR, keeping in-frame beta chains. Here each entry gathers all rows of one CDR3 protein and keeps the most common genes and DNA. TCRdb's processing, not the authors' own work, is the source of the V and J calls. For this sample there are some 160,000 distinct CDR3 sequences; around 40% appear just once. Clones ranked in the top ten supply about 8.2% of the sample.

From cysteine to phenylalanine, the CDR3 is 14 amino acids long. Only the CDR3 portion is preserved as DNA: 42 bases, with reading frame beginning at the first base. A distance of 15 bases separates the germline ends of V and J, which lose 6 bases and 3 bases respectively. Ophthalmopathy patients were characterized by moderately to severely active disease, a Clinical Activity Score of at least 3, a NOSPECS grade of at least 4, and a disease duration under 3 months. Patients with other autoimmune diseases, uncontrolled infections, pregnancy or lactation were excluded from the study. Diagnosis was based on clinical symptoms, serum thyroxine, TRAb, thyroid ultrasound and orbital computed tomography. PBMCs were isolated from about 9 ml of fresh peripheral blood by Ficoll-Paque density gradient centrifugation. Trizol reagent was used to extract the total RNA, and its quality was then checked on an Agilent 2100 Bioanalyzer.

This clonotype showed up many times. Its specific antigen is unknown. Base-call qualities are not available, and no considerably larger clone is one nucleotide away. What was sequenced was peripheral blood. This chain is built from TRBV12-3 or TRBV12-4 and TRBJ2-7; 5 matching bases give a weak D call of TRBD2. The sequence derives from a man younger than 40 with Graves' ophthalmopathy. Donor details come from another sample of the same person, matched by shared clones. Here is the DNA: TGTGCCAGCAGGGCCGACCAGCGGAACTACGAGCAGTACTTC. Translated, this is CASRADQRNYEQYF.